The rows below give T cell receptor beta chains drawn from one sample of a study of blood T cell repertoires in COVID-19. Using immunoSEQ multiplex PCR, the repertoire was profiled, and TCRdb retains in-frame clones only, with some absent. The sample shows approximately 62,000 clones, 76% of them seen only once. Sequenced input: peripheral blood. The receptors come from a woman aged 45 to 65 with active or convalescent COVID-19. Each CDR3 is given with its conserved first and last residue. A D gene is named only where the DNA matches it firmly. The size of a clone is reported for some rows only, either as once, few or many, or as a class for expanded clones.

J	size	V	length	D	DNA	CDR3
TRBJ1-1	once	TRBV2	13	NA	TGTGCCAGCAGTGAGTTAGAGAACACTGAAGCTTTCTTT	CASSELENTEAFF
TRBJ2-3	once	TRBV24-1	16	TRBD1	TGTGCCACCAGTGACCGGGGGACAGGGACAGCAGATACGCAGTATTTT	CATSDRGTGTADTQYF
TRBJ2-7	NA	TRBV6-2/TRBV6-3	13	NA	TGTGCCAGCAGTTACTCTGAAGGGGTAAAGCAGTACTTC	CASSYSEGVKQYF
TRBJ2-1	few	TRBV27	13	NA	TGTGCCAGCAGAGGAGCGGGTGTTAATGAGCAGTTCTTC	CASRGAGVNEQFF
TRBJ2-7	NA	TRBV29-1	14	TRBD1	TGCAGCGTTGAAAGACAGGGAACCCCCTACGAGCAGTACTTC	CSVERQGTPYEQYF
TRBJ1-1	NA	TRBV15	14	NA	TGTGCCACCAGCAGGGCGGACAGACGCAAGGAAGCTTTCTTT	CATSRADRRKEAFF
TRBJ2-7	NA	TRBV29-1	12	TRBD2	TGCAGCGTTGAAGAAGCGGGATACGAGCAGTACTTC	CSVEEAGYEQYF
TRBJ1-6	once	TRBV9	15	NA	TGTGCCAGCAGCCTTCGACAGACCCATAATTCACCCCTCCACTTT	CASSLRQTHNSPLHF
TRBJ1-6	NA	TRBV7-2	14	NA	TGTGCCAGCAGCTTCACAGGCGGCAATTCACCCCTCCACTTT	CASSFTGGNSPLHF
TRBJ2-3	NA	TRBV4-3	15	TRBD2	TGCGCCAGCAGCCAAGATACGGGAGGCGCAGATACGCAGTATTTT	CASSQDTGGADTQYF
TRBJ2-3	NA	TRBV5-1	15	TRBD1	TGCGCCAGCAGCATGACAGGGGGAAGCACAGATACGCAGTATTTT	CASSMTGGSTDTQYF
TRBJ2-2	NA	TRBV7-3	15	TRBD1	TGTGCCAGCAGCTACCTAGGGGGCGCGACCGGGGAGCTGTTTTTT	CASSYLGGATGELFF